The entry that follows covers one T cell receptor (beta chain) sequence. Its target is not known. The data were taken from a study of T cells expressing NK-cell markers. Study-level information: Sequencing of TCR beta repertoires drew on sorted CD3+CD56+NKG2C+, CD3+CD56+NKG2C- and CD3+CD56-NKG2C+ T cells. Serological testing identified most of the eight sequenced donors as HCMV-seropositive and one as seronegative.

Notes on the study in general: Clarity on HCMV specificity was lacking for the expanded NKG2C+ T cell clones. Dominant NKG2C+ clonotype frequencies of roughly 1.0-8% of CD8+ T cells were measured in roughly 6 donors.

No DNA is given; TCRdb re-called the 5' RACE reads and lists each CDR3 protein once. Listed are approximately 420,000 distinct CDR3 sequences; approximately 11% falls within the top ten. The sequencing input was blood T cells: a sorted CD56 or NKG2C T cell subset, CD4+ or CD8+ T cells, or bulk PBMC T cells (not recorded which). This sequence was found in a woman aged 45 to 65 in good health.

The CDR3 spells CASSWDAPTDTQYF. V usage is TRBV5-1 and J usage is TRBJ2-3; TCRdb names TRBD1, which stays unverified in the absence of DNA. The CDR3 totals 14 residues. Germline V gives CDR1 SGHRS, CDR2 YFSETQ.